This T cell receptor (beta chain) stems from a study of OX40 agonist ivuxolimab in advanced cancers. The germline gives CDR1 MDHEN, CDR2 SYDVKM. Trimming removed 5 bases at V and 4 bases at J, with 8 bases between. The length of the CDR3 is 12 residues. The data were produced by immunoSEQ multiplex PCR, yet TCRdb's version contains in-frame clones alone and is incomplete. The repertoire holds approximately 60,000 clones, with more than 85% as singletons. This clonotype was sampled from an adult with an advanced solid tumor such as melanoma, head and neck, liver or kidney cancer. The sample in question was CD4+ or CD8+ T cells sorted from blood, obtained in a trial of the OX40 agonist ivuxolimab. V usage is TRBV28 and J usage is TRBJ1-2; a weak D match, TRBD1 (5 bases). This CDR3 reads CASSPQGYGYTF. CDR3 in DNA: TGTGCCAGCAGTCCCCAGGGCTATGGCTACACCTTC.